This T cell receptor (beta chain) was profiled in a study of cytomegalovirus exposure and HLA in healthy donors. Study as a whole: Unique TCR beta sequences numbering 95 million to 130 million came from about 179 million T cells in an earlier analysis. Points from the study as a whole: Accounts indicate the classifier identified cytomegalovirus status with strong specificity and sensitivity. Among the sequence variants, a highly shared cluster was likely an artifact of sequencing. A further, later analysis showed that HLA-associated TCR beta chains (compared with equally common others) were more clonally expanded.

13 Jbeta primers and 60 Vbeta primers were used for the PCR. Assay used: immunoSEQ multiplex PCR; TCRdb lists only in-frame clones, some missing. In the table there are 200,000 or so clones, over 75% of which are singletons. CDR3 length: 15 amino acids. Trimming shortened V by 6 bases and J by 5 bases, and 19 bases separated the two germline ends. Per the germline V gene, CDR1 is SNHLY and CDR2 is FYNNEI. As regards this clone: Its cognate antigen is unknown.

Input material: PBMCs. The chain carries TRBV2 and TRBJ1-1; maybe TRBD1 (5 bases). The source is a girl in the first two years of life in good health and CMV-seronegative. As DNA, the CDR3 is TGTGCCAGCAGGACATATAGGACACGTACAACTGAAGCTTTCTTT. Its translation is CASRTYRTRTTEAFF.